This record concerns one T cell receptor beta chain sequence. This clone has a single count. The target of this receptor is not known. Base quality data are lacking; no much larger clone is found one base away. Enrolling through a virtual design, the prospective study's participants ranged in age from roughly 18 to 95 years and lived across roughly 23 United States geographic areas. To assign participants to cohorts, the prospective study relied on clinical history that participants themselves reported in a screening survey and a study questionnaire. For ImmuneRACE Cohort 3, a participant was defined as recovered based on two consecutive negative NP/OP PCR tests, clearance by a healthcare professional, or resolution of symptoms. Each participant in the prospective study had whole blood, serum and a nasopharyngeal or oropharyngeal swab collected by mobile phlebotomists. Participants in the prospective study had the option to provide additional blood draws and questionnaires over a roughly two-month period. Prospective study blood samples were shipped either frozen or at room temperature before DNA extraction.

The sample comes from a study of blood T cell repertoires in COVID-19 (TCRdb year 2020). Concerning the study at large: Samples covering the acute and convalescent phases of COVID-19 were provided by collaborators in the United States, Italy and Spain. The prospective study material was composed of cDNA or gDNA derived from T cells, B-cell-depleted T cells, or PBMCs. Deeply sampled blood TCRbeta repertoires from subjects exposed to, actively infected with, or recovered from COVID-19 were included in the dataset. The repertoires were made available in a free public database intended to serve as a resource for research on the immune response to SARS-CoV-2. The samples were drawn from two sources: the first 160 participants of the ongoing ImmuneRACE study, and 1,000 to 1,500 subjects contributed by 6 global collaborators. Nearly every sample came with metadata listing a de-identified subject ID, COVID-19 status, age in years and sex. Where HLA class I and class II types were available, the types were taken from metadata supplied by the sample provider, not from assay-based typing. Results the study describes overall, beyond this receptor: The amount of clinical and demographic metadata varied by source and participant and was provided uncurated.

Spanning cysteine to phenylalanine, the CDR3 consists of 15 amino acids. Only the CDR3 region is kept as DNA, spanning 45 bases read in frame from base 1. CDR1 and CDR2 (KGHSH, LQKENI) derive from the germline V gene. The V end gives up 8 bases and the J end 5 bases, leaving 10 bases in the junction not matched to a gene. TCRbeta CDR3 regions were amplified from genomic DNA using the immunoSEQ Assay, a bias-controlled multiplex PCR. As for the original processing: Nucleated cell counts per sample were estimated from amplification of reference gene primers within the assay. Sequence reads were collapsed and filtered to measure the absolute abundance of every unique TCRbeta CDR3 rearrangement. For each sample, productive Simpson clonality was calculated by taking the square root of Simpson's diversity index across productive rearrangements. TCRdb obtained this table from immuneACCESS and retained in-frame rearrangements with V and J assigned. These tables miss some clones; where compared with another copy, unresolved V genes account for less than half of the shortfall, and the remainder is unexplained. The V and J calls and clone size come from that table; D and trimming were worked out from the DNA. This sample lists around 300,000 clones; roughly 91% were detected once. The ten largest make up approximately 2% of the sample.

The chain uses TRBV18 and TRBJ2-7, with TRBD2 matching 12 junction bases. Source material: PBMCs or T cells enriched from blood (not recorded which). The sequence was collected from a woman aged 55-69 years who had recovered from COVID-19. The bases read TGTGCCAGCCGCTCATCTAGCGGGAGGGCGGACGAGCAGTACTTC. Its protein reads: CASRSSSGRADEQYF.